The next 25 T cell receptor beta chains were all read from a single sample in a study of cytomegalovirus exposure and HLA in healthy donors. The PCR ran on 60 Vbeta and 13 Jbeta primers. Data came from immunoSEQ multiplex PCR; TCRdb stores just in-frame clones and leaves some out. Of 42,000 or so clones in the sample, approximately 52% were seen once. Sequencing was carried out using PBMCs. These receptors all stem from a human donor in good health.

The CDR3 DNA follows: TGTGCCAGCAGTTTCCCCCATGACAATGAGCAGTTCTTC. This encodes CASSFPHDNEQFF. This chain uses TRBV27 with TRBJ2-1; D not resolved. The CDR3 is 13 amino acids. Trimming took off 3 bases at V and 5 bases at J, with 8 bases between the two ends. The germline CDR1 and CDR2 sequences are MNHEY and SMNVEV (reference sequence).

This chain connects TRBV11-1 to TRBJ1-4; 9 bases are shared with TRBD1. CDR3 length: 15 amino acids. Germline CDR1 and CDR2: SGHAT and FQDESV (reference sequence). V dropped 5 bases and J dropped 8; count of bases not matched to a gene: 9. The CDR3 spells CASSRQGGLKEKLFF. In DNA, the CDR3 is TGTGCCAGCAGCCGACAGGGGGGCCTAAAGGAAAAACTGTTTTTT.

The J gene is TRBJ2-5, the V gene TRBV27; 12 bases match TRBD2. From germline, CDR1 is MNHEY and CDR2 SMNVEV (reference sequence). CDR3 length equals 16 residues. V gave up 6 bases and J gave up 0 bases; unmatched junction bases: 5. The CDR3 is CASSGGLAGYQETQYF. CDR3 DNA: TGTGCCAGCAGCGGAGGACTAGCGGGATACCAAGAGACCCAGTACTTC.

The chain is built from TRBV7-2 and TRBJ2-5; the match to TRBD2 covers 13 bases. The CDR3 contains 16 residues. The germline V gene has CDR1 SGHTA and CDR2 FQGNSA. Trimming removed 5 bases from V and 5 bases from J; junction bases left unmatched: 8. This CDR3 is CASSPTSGGAWETQYF. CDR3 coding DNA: TGTGCCAGCAGCCCCACTAGCGGGGGGGCGTGGGAGACCCAGTACTTC.

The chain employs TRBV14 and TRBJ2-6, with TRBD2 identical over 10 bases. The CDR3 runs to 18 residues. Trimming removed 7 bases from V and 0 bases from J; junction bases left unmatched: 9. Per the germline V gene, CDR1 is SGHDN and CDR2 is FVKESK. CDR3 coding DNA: TGTGCCAGCACCCCCGGACTAGCGGATTTCTCTGGGGCCAACGTCCTGACTTTC. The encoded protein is CASTPGLADFSGANVLTF. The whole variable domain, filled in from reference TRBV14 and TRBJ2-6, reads EAGVTQFPSHSVIEKGQTVTLRCDPISGHDNLYWYRRVMGKEIKFLLHFVKESKQDESGMPNNRFLAERTGGTYSTLKVQPAELEDSGVYFCASTPGLADFSGANVLTFGAGSRLTVL.

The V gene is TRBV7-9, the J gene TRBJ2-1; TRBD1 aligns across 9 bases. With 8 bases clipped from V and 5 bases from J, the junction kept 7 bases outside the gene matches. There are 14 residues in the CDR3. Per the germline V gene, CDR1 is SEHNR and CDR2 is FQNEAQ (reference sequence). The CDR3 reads CASYDRGKDNEQFF. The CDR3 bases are TGTGCCAGCTACGACAGGGGGAAGGACAATGAGCAGTTCTTC.

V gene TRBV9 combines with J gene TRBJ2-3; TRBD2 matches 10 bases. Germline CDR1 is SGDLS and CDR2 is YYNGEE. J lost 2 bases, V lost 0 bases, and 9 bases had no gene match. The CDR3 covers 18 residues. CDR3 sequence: CASSVALAGATLTDTQYF. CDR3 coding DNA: TGTGCCAGCAGCGTAGCGCTAGCGGGAGCCACCCTCACAGATACGCAGTATTTT.

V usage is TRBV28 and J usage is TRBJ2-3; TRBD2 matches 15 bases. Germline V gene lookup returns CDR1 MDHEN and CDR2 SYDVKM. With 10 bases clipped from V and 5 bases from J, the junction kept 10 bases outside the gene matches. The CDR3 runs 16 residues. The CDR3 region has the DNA TGTGCCACAGGGGGACTAGCGGGAGGAGTTGGAGATACGCAGTATTTT. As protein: CATGGLAGGVGDTQYF.

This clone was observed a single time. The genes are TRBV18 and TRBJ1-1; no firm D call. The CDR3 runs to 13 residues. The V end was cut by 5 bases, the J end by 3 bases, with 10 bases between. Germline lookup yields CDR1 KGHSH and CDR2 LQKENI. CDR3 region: CASSTTRDTEAFF. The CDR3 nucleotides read TGTGCCAGCTCAACAACTAGGGACACTGAAGCTTTCTTT.

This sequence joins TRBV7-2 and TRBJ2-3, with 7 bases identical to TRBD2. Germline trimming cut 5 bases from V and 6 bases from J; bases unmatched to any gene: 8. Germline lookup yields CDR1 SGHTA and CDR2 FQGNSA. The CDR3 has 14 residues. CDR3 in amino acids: CASSETSLRDTQYF. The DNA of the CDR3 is TGTGCCAGCAGCGAGACTAGCCTCAGGGATACGCAGTATTTT.

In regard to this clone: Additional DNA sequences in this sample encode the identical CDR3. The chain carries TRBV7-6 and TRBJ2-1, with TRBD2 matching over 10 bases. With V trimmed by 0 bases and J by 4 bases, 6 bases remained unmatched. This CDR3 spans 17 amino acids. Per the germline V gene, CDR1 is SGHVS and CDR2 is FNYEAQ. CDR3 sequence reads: CASSLAGGAGGYNEQFF. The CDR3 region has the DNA TGTGCCAGCAGCTTAGCGGGAGGAGCGGGAGGGTACAATGAGCAGTTCTTC.

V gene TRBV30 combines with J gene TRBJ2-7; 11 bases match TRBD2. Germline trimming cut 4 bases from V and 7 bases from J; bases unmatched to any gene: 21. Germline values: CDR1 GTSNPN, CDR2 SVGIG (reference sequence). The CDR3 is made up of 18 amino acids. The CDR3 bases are TGTGCCTGGAATTACGCCCGGACTAGCGGGCCTGAAACCCGGGAGCAGTACTTC. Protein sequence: CAWNYARTSGPETREQYF.

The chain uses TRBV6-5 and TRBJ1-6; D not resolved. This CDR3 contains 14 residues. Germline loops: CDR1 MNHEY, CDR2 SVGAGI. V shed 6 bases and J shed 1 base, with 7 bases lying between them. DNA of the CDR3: TGTGCCAGCAGCGGGAGATCCTATAATTCACCCCTCCACTTT. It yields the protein CASSGRSYNSPLHF.

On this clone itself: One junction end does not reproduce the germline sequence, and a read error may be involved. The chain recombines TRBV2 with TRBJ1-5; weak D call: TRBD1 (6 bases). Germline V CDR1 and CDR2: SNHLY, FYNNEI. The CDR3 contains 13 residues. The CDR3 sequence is CASSNRVDQPQHF. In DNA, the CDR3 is TGTGCCAGCAGTAACAGGGTGGATCAACCCCAGCATTTT.

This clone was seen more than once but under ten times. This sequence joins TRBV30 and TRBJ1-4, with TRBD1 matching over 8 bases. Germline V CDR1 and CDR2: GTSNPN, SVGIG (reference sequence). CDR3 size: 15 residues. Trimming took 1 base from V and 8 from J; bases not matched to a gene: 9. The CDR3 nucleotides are TGTGCCTGGAGTGCTTCCGGGACAGGAAACGAAAAACTGTTTTTT. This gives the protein CAWSASGTGNEKLFF.

The CDR3: CASSDLIRDRAPYEQYF. DNA for the CDR3: TGCGCCAGCAGTGACCTCATCCGGGACAGGGCCCCCTACGAGCAGTACTTC. The chain is built from TRBV10-2 and TRBJ2-7, with TRBD1 matching over 9 bases. The CDR3 is made up of 17 amino acids. With 3 bases clipped from V and 2 bases from J, the junction kept 11 bases outside the gene matches. Germline V gene lookup returns CDR1 WSHSY and CDR2 SAAADI.

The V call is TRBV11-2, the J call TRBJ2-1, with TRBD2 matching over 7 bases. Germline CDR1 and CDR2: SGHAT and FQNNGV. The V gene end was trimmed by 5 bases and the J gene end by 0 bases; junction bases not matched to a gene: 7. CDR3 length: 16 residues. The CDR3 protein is CASSPTSAPSYNEQFF. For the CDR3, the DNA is TGTGCCAGCAGCCCTACTAGCGCCCCCTCCTACAATGAGCAGTTCTTC.

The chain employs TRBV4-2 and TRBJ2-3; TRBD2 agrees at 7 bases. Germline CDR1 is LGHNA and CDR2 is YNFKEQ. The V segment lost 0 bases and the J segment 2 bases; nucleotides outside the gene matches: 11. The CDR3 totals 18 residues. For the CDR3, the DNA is TGTGCCAGCAGCCAAGAGGGTTCGGGGGGTTCGTTCACAGATACGCAGTATTTT. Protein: CASSQEGSGGSFTDTQYF.

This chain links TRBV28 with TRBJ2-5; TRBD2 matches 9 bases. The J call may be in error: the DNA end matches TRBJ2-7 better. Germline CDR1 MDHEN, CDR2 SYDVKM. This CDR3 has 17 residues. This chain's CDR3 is CASSRDGPGLASYEQYF. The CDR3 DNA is TGTGCCAGCAGCCGAGACGGACCGGGACTAGCATCCTACGAGCAGTACTTC.

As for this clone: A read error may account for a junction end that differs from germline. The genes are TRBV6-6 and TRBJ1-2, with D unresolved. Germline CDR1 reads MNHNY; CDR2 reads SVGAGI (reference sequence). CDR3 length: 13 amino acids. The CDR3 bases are TGTGCCAGCAGCAACAACGAGGGCGTACGGCCGTACTTC. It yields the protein CASSNNEGVRPYF.

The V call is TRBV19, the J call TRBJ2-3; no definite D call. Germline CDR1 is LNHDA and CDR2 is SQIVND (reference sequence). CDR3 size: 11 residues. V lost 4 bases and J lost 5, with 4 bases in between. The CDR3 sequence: CASSTLDTQYF. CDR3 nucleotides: TGTGCCAGTAGTACTCTAGATACGCAGTATTTT.

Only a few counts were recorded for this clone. The CDR3: CASSLGQGYEQYF. The CDR3 nucleotides are TGTGCCAGCAGCCTTGGACAGGGCTACGAGCAGTACTTC. This rearrangement joins TRBV2 to TRBJ2-7; 8 bases align to TRBD1. Trimming removed 6 bases from V and 3 bases from J; junction bases left unmatched: 4. CDR1 is SNHLY and CDR2 is FYNNEI in the germline V gene. This CDR3 has 13 residues.

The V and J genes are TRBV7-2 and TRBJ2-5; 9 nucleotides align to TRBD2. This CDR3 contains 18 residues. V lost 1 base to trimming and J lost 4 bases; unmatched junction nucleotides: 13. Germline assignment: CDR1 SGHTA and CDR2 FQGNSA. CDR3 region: CASSLDSLGLAGRETQYF. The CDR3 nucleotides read TGTGCCAGCAGCTTAGACAGTTTAGGGCTAGCGGGGCGAGAGACCCAGTACTTC.

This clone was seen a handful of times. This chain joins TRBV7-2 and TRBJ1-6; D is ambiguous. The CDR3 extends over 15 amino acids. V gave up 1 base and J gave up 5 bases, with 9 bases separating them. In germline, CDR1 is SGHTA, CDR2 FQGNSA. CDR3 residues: CASSLGGGDNSPLHF. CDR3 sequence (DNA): TGTGCCAGCAGCTTAGGAGGCGGTGATAATTCACCCCTCCACTTT.

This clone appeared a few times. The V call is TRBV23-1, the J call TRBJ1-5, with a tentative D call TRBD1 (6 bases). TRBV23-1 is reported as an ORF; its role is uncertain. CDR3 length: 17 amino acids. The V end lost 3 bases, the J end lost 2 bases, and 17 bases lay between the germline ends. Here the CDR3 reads CASSQSRQECGNQPQHF. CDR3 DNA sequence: TGCGCCAGCAGTCAGTCGAGACAGGAGTGCGGCAATCAGCCCCAGCATTTT.